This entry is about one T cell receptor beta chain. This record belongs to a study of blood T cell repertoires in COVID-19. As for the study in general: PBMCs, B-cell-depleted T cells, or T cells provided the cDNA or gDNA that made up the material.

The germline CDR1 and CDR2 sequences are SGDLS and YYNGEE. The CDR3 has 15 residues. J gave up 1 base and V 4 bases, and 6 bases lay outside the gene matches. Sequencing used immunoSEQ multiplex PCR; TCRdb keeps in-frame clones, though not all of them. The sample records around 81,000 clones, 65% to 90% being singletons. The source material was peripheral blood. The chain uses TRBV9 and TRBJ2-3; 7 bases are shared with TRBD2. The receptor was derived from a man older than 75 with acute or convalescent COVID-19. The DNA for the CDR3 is TGTGCCAGCAGCACAGGAACTAGCGGCACAGATACGCAGTATTTT. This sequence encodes CASSTGTSGTDTQYF.